This TCR beta chain was observed in a study of tumor-infiltrating lymphocytes in primary liver carcinoma. At the level of the study: Stage T1-T3 N0M0 tumors spanned roughly 4 to 10 cm.

A constant-region primer served to make TCR beta cDNA from around 500 ng total RNA. TCR beta libraries came from three nested multiplex PCR rounds using slightly modified ARM-PCR. Researchers ran the first two PCR rounds for roughly 11 cycles each with TRBV1-TRBV30 forward primers and a C-beta reverse primer. TCRdb used MiXCR to reprocess the multiplex PCR reads, holding one entry per CDR3 protein. The sample has about 310,000 distinct CDR3 sequences, around three fifths seen once; the top ten hold approximately 9.4%. The study extracted blood RNA from unsorted whole blood and also extracted germline DNA. V dropped 7 bases and J dropped 5 bases, with 15 bases sitting between them. The CDR3 length is 13 residues. Germline assignment: CDR1 MNHNY and CDR2 SVGAGI (reference sequence). Whole-study results and caveats: Tumor-blood pairs (like tumor-adjacent pairs) overlapped less than tumor region pairs did.

As regards this clonotype: Its antigen remains unidentified. Being one base from a much bigger clone, this may be a read error.

Sequenced: peripheral blood. The sequence derives from a man aged 35-49 years with primary liver carcinoma and hepatitis B virus infection. The chain couples TRBV6-6 to TRBJ2-7; D not resolved. The CDR3 region has the DNA TGTGCCAGCACTTCCCTTCCCAGAGACGAGCAGTACTTC. Translating it yields CASTSLPRDEQYF.